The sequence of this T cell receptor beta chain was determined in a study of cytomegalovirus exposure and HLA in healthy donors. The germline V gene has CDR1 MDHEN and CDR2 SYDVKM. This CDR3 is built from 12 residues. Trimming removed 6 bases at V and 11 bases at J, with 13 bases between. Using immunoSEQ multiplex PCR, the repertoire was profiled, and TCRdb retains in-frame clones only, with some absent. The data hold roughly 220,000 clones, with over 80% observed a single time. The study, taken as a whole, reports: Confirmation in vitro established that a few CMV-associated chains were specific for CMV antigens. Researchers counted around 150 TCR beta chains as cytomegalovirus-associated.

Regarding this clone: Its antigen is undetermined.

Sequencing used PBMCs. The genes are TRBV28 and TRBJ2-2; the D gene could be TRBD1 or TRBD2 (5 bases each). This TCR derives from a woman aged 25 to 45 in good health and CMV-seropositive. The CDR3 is CASSLGGPELFF. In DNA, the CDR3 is TGTGCCAGCAGCCTTGGGGGACCCGAGCTGTTTTTT.